The present entry profiles one T cell receptor (beta chain) with its context. It lacks a known antigen. Within one base of it there is no much larger clone, and no base qualities were kept. Donors were 35 to 40 systemically healthy Caucasian individuals from Russia aged roughly 6 to 100 years. Around 10 milliliters of peripheral blood were collected from each donor into EDTA-treated Vacutainer tubes. Ficoll-Paque density-gradient centrifugation was used to isolate PBMCs, with at least 7 million obtained per sample. Trizol reagent was used to extract total RNA from PBMCs, with at least 5.5 micrograms per sample. The percentages of naive CD45RAhigh/CD27high T cells were determined by flow cytometry on a PBMC aliquot from every donor. This record comes from a study of blood T cells in healthy people across ages (dated by TCRdb to between 2014 and 2017). With respect to the entire study: In model experiments, template switching captured roughly one uniquely barcoded TCR beta cDNA molecule for every two T cells. Age-related changes in TCR beta repertoire diversity were measured in the study by deep sequencing normalized with unique cDNA molecular identifiers. Donors were grouped into four age groups: young (average roughly 16 years), middle-aged (around 39), aged (around 60) and long-lived (about 82). To avoid experimental bias, donors of different ages were spread randomly across the sequencing lanes. Two additional independent replicas of 1 million unique cDNA reads from the same blood draw were analyzed for two donors (one aged 18 to 30 and one aged 80 or older).

Library prep was done by 5' RACE. TCRdb records Illumina HiSeq 2500 as the sequencer. A second PCR of about 7 to 12 cycles was run with a J-beta primer mix and a sample-barcoded 5' primer. Each TCR beta cDNA molecule received a unique molecular identifier from a template-switch 5' adaptor carrying 12 random nucleotides. Each sample yielded at least 2.5 million CDR3-containing paired-end reads. First-strand cDNA was synthesized from all RNA with the Mint cDNA synthesis kit, primed by a TRBC-specific oligonucleotide. After uracil-DNA glycosylase treatment, a first 18-cycle PCR used universal primers M1SS and BC2_uni_R on all cDNA. Regarding the original processing steps: Normalization of each sample was performed by random selection of 1 million high-quality reads, each carrying a distinct molecular identifier. Instead of being binned into consensus sequences, reads that shared molecular identifiers were thrown out. MiTCR, set to a Q25 quality threshold and the strictest error-elimination algorithm, was used for CDR3 identification, clonotype clustering and error correction. A nonparametric unseen species model with Euler transformation was used to estimate a lower bound on total TCR beta diversity. TCRdb reprocessing: public reads trimmed at Q25 with fastp, clones called with MiXCR, in-frame beta chains kept. Each entry merges the rows of one CDR3 protein and shows their most common DNA and genes. The V and J calls follow TCRdb's processing rather than the paper's. Present in this sample are 1,500,000 or so distinct CDR3 sequences, around 59% of which were seen just once. The ten largest clones capture under 8.5% of the sample.

Broader findings and caveats from the paper: Observed TCR beta diversity per million T cells fell roughly linearly with age, and a significant reduction was already apparent by age about 36. Observed TCR beta diversity correlated strongly with the percentage of naive T cells measured by flow cytometry. Because profiling used bulk unsorted PBMCs, naive and antigen-experienced compartments could not be compared conclusively. Because the CMV infection status of the donors was unknown, age-related changes in expanded clonotypes may potentially have been confounded. Compared with the aged group, the long-lived group had more naive CD4+ T cells, fewer expanded clones and increased TCR diversity, a pattern suggesting age selection. Estimates of total diversity based on one million sequenced T cells were considered lower bounds and underestimates.

Ends trimmed: V by 0 bases, J by 4 bases; bases unmatched to a gene: 3. The cysteine opens and the phenylalanine closes a CDR3 of 14 amino acids. Only CDR3 DNA remains: 42 bases, in frame from the first base. CDR1 is given as SGHTA and CDR2 as FQGNSA, both from the germline V gene. The chain was built from TRBV7-2 and TRBJ2-7, and 7 bases in between align with TRBD1. This TCR derives from a man younger than 30 in good health. The sample consisted of blood. CDR3 region: CASSLATGQYEQYF. The DNA reads as follows: TGTGCCAGCAGCTTAGCTACGGGACAGTACGAGCAGTACTTC.